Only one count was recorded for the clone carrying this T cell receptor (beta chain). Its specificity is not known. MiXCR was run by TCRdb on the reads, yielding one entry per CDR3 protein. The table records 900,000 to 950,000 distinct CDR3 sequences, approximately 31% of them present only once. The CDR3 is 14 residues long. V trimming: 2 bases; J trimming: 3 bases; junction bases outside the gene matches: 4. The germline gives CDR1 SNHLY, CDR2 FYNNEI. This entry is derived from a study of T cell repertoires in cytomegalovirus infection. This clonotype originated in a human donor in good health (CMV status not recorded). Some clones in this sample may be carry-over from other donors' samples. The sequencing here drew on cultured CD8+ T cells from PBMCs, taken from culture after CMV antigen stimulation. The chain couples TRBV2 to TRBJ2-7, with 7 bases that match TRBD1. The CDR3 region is CASSEYRGSYEQYV. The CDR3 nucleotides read TGTGCCAGCAGTGAATACAGGGGAAGCTACGAGCAGTACGTC.